Below, 28 T cell receptor beta chains from the same sample are listed, as sequenced in a study of somatic mutations in cytotoxic T cells in rheumatoid arthritis. Libraries were prepared by immunoSEQ multiplex PCR; TCRdb keeps only in-frame clonotypes and omits some of them. This table has 15,000 to 20,000 clones, about four fifths appearing once. The sample taken for sequencing was CD8+ T cells sorted from blood. The origin of the receptors is an adult with rheumatoid arthritis.

The rearrangement joins TRBV5-4 to TRBJ2-2; 8 bases fit TRBD2. The CDR3 length is 17 residues. Unmatched junction bases numbered 13, after V lost 3 bases and J lost 6 bases. Germline lookup yields CDR1 SGHNT and CDR2 YYREEE (reference sequence). The CDR3: CASSWDAGGTSAGELFF. CDR3 DNA sequence: TGTGCCAGCAGCTGGGACGCGGGCGGGACTAGTGCCGGGGAGCTGTTTTTT.

This clone occurred once. This sequence joins TRBV28 and TRBJ2-1; TRBD2 matches 13 bases. Germline values: CDR1 MDHEN, CDR2 SYDVKM. The CDR3 runs 20 residues. The V and J ends lost 2 bases and 2 bases, in that order; junction bases with no gene match: 12. The CDR3 loop is CASSLVVRGTSGTPYNEQFF. For the CDR3, the DNA is TGTGCCAGCAGTTTAGTGGTCAGGGGGACTAGCGGGACCCCCTACAATGAGCAGTTCTTC.

This sequence joins TRBV6-5 and TRBJ2-7, with D tentatively TRBD1 or TRBD2 (5 bases each). This CDR3 is built from 13 residues. Germline V gene sequence: CDR1 MNHEY, CDR2 SVGAGI. Trimming took 4 bases from V and 5 from J, leaving 12 bases between them. CDR3 bases: TGTGCCAGCAGTTCTACGGGGCATCACGAGCAGTACTTC. Protein: CASSSTGHHEQYF.

Only a few counts were recorded for this clone. The V and J genes are TRBV7-6 and TRBJ2-7; D not resolved. In germline, CDR1 is SGHVS, CDR2 FNYEAQ. CDR3 length equals 13 residues. Trimming left V 3 bases short and J 5 bases short, with 11 bases between. The CDR3 nucleotides are TGTGCCAGCAGCTTTAATTCTGAGCACGAGCAGTACTTC. Protein: CASSFNSEHEQYF.

This chain uses TRBV19 with TRBJ1-2; 10 bases line up with TRBD1. The J segment lost 7 bases and the V segment lost 1 base, leaving 6 bases of the junction unmatched. The CDR3 is 15 residues long. CDR1 and CDR2 (germline): LNHDA, SQIVND (reference sequence). The CDR3 sequence is CASSIGGQGIGGYTF. CDR3 nucleotide sequence: TGTGCCAGTAGTATAGGGGGACAGGGGATAGGTGGCTACACCTTC. The complete variable domain, with remaining parts taken from reference TRBV19 and TRBJ1-2, reads DGGITQSPKYLFRKEGQNVTLSCEQNLNHDAMYWYRQDPGQGLRLIYYSQIVNDFQKGDIAEGYSVSREKKESFPLTVTSAQKNPTAFYLCASSIGGQGIGGYTFGSGTRLTVV.

The genes are TRBV4-1 and TRBJ1-2; no reliable D call. CDR1 is MGHRA and CDR2 is YSYEKL in the germline V gene. The CDR3 has 14 amino acids. Trimming cost V 0 bases and J 8 bases, with 13 bases left between them. Written as DNA, the CDR3 is TGCGCCAGCAGCCAAGATGTCGGCCCCTCGGGCTACACCTTC. It is translated as CASSQDVGPSGYTF.

The V and J genes are TRBV13 and TRBJ1-1; D uncertain. CDR1 and CDR2 (germline): PRHDT, FYEKMQ (reference sequence). The CDR3 contains 12 residues. Trimming took 0 bases from V and 3 from J, leaving 2 bases between them. CDR3 region: CASSLGYTEAFF. CDR3 DNA: TGTGCCAGCAGCTTAGGGTACACTGAAGCTTTCTTT.

The V call is TRBV28, the J call TRBJ2-1; 7 bases align to TRBD2. The CDR3 extends over 15 amino acids. The V and J ends lost 5 bases and 2 bases, in that order; junction bases with no gene match: 6. Germline CDR1 is MDHEN and CDR2 is SYDVKM. In DNA form, the CDR3 reads TGTGCCAGCAGTCCACCCGGGGGGACCTACAATGAGCAGTTCTTC. Translation gives CASSPPGGTYNEQFF.

A few counts support this clone. The V gene is TRBV6-5, the J gene TRBJ1-1; D remains unclear. Trimming removed 5 bases from V and 2 bases from J, with 6 bases in between. CDR1 is MNHEY, CDR2 SVGAGI, per germline. The CDR3 totals 12 residues. CDR3 in amino acids: CASSVPNTEAFF. The CDR3 nucleotides are TGTGCCAGCAGTGTCCCAAACACTGAAGCTTTCTTT.

DNA of the CDR3: TGTGCCAGCAGCTGGACAGCCTACGAGCAGTACTTC. Encoded protein: CASSWTAYEQYF. The genes are TRBV5-6 and TRBJ2-7, with a weak D call TRBD1 (6 bases). Per germline, CDR1 SGHDT and CDR2 YYEEEE. Trimming took off 3 bases at V and 2 bases at J, with 6 bases between the two ends. This CDR3 is built from 12 residues.

This clone has a handful of counts. The chain links TRBV6-5 to TRBJ1-1, with 9 bases matching TRBD1. The CDR3 has 15 residues. The germline gives CDR1 MNHEY, CDR2 SVGAGI. The V gene end was trimmed by 2 bases and the J gene end by 5 bases; junction bases not matched to a gene: 6. For the CDR3, the DNA is TGTGCCAGCAGTTACGCGGGGACAGGGTCGACTGAAGCTTTCTTT. Its translation: CASSYAGTGSTEAFF.

The chain employs TRBV7-2 and TRBJ2-2; 13 nucleotides line up with TRBD2. Germline V gene lookup returns CDR1 SGHTA and CDR2 FQGNSA. V dropped 5 bases and J dropped 7; count of bases not matched to a gene: 7. There are 16 residues in the CDR3. The CDR3 DNA reads TGTGCCAGCAGCCCCGGACTAGCGGGAGACGGCGGGGAGCTGTTTTTT. Protein: CASSPGLAGDGGELFF.

V gene TRBV4-1 combines with J gene TRBJ2-7; TRBD2 matches 14 bases. Trimming cost V 4 bases and J 5 bases; bases outside gene matches: 7. The germline V gene encodes CDR1 MGHRA and CDR2 YSYEKL. The CDR3 is 16 amino acids. This CDR3 is CASSRAPGLAGDEQYF. DNA of the CDR3: TGCGCCAGCAGCCGTGCCCCGGGACTAGCGGGAGACGAGCAGTACTTC.

This clone is medium-sized in the sample. The chain is built from TRBV4-1 and TRBJ1-1, with D unclear. The CDR3 totals 15 residues. CDR1 is MGHRA and CDR2 is YSYEKL in the germline V gene. Trimming removed 4 bases from V and 4 bases from J, with 16 bases in between. CDR3 in amino acids: CASSRGTGRATEAFF. CDR3 sequence (DNA): TGCGCCAGCAGCCGGGGAACTGGTAGGGCCACTGAAGCTTTCTTT.

The chain joins TRBV6-5 to TRBJ2-7; D might be TRBD2 (5 bases). The germline V gene has CDR1 MNHEY and CDR2 SVGAGI. The CDR3 covers 13 residues. Trimming took off 6 bases at V and 6 bases at J, with 15 bases between the two ends. The CDR3 DNA follows: TGTGCCAGCAGCTGGGAGTTTCCGGGCGAGCAGTACTTC. Encoded protein: CASSWEFPGEQYF.

The chain uses TRBV27 and TRBJ2-7; D is undetermined. The CDR3 is 14 residues long. Germline V gene lookup returns CDR1 MNHEY and CDR2 SMNVEV (reference sequence). Trimming removed 5 bases at V and 4 bases at J, with 15 bases between. The CDR3 protein is CASSLFDGHYEQYF. The DNA of the CDR3 is TGTGCCAGCAGTCTATTCGACGGGCATTACGAGCAGTACTTC.

This chain links TRBV27 with TRBJ1-1, with D tentatively TRBD1 (5 bases). Germline CDR1 is MNHEY and CDR2 is SMNVEV (reference sequence). Trimming removed 5 bases at V and 4 bases at J, with 11 bases between. The CDR3 spans 13 residues. The CDR3 sequence is CASSRQGPTEAFF. The DNA of the CDR3 is TGTGCCAGCAGTAGGCAGGGACCCACTGAAGCTTTCTTT.

The V and J genes are TRBV14 and TRBJ1-1; perhaps TRBD1 as D (6 bases). The CDR3 is made up of 16 amino acids. V was clipped by 1 base and J by 4 bases, with 16 bases between them. CDR1 is SGHDN, CDR2 FVKESK, per germline. The CDR3 bases are TGTGCCAGCAGCCAAGGGAACCGGGGGCGGGTCACTGAAGCTTTCTTT. It yields the protein CASSQGNRGRVTEAFF.

The CDR3 DNA reads TGTGCCAGCAGCGCGGACGGTAGTTTCGGCCAGCCCCAGCATTTT. Translated: CASSADGSFGQPQHF. The chain carries TRBV9 and TRBJ1-5; no reliable D call. Germline V gene lookup returns CDR1 SGDLS and CDR2 YYNGEE. Trimming shortened V by 3 bases and J by 7 bases, and 17 bases separated the two germline ends. This CDR3 is 15 amino acids long.

DNA for the CDR3: TGCGCCAGCAGCCACCGAAGCGGGAGTGGGTACGAGCAGTACTTC. As protein: CASSHRSGSGYEQYF. The rearrangement uses TRBV4-1 and TRBJ2-7; 8 bases are a match to TRBD2. V lost 3 bases, J lost 4 bases, and 8 bases stayed unmatched. CDR1 and CDR2 from the germline V gene are MGHRA and YSYEKL. This CDR3 comprises 15 residues.

The chain is built from TRBV4-1 and TRBJ2-3; 8 nucleotides line up with TRBD2. The V and J ends lost 4 bases and 0 bases, in that order; junction bases with no gene match: 12. The CDR3 is 18 amino acids. The germline gives CDR1 MGHRA, CDR2 YSYEKL. The CDR3 loop is CASSPTLIAGPSTDTQYF. The CDR3 DNA reads as TGCGCCAGCAGCCCTACCCTTATAGCGGGGCCTAGCACAGATACGCAGTATTTT.

This clone was found a few times. This chain connects TRBV9 to TRBJ1-1, with D unresolved. The CDR3 length is 13 residues. Trimming removed 3 bases at V and 4 bases at J, with 10 bases between. Germline loops: CDR1 SGDLS, CDR2 YYNGEE. The CDR3 DNA reads as TGTGCCAGCAGCGGTGGGGTCGTCACTGAAGCTTTCTTT. It translates to CASSGGVVTEAFF.

In its sample, this clone was seen once. This sequence joins TRBV19 and TRBJ2-1, with D uncertain. The CDR3 contains 15 residues. The germline CDR1 and CDR2 sequences are LNHDA and SQIVND (reference sequence). V lost 3 bases and J 0 bases, leaving 9 bases between the germline ends. The CDR3 protein is CASSIALSSYNEQFF. The CDR3 nucleotides are TGTGCCAGTAGTATCGCACTTAGCTCCTACAATGAGCAGTTCTTC.

This chain connects TRBV7-8 to TRBJ2-1; TRBD1 matches 9 bases. Trimming at V came to 4 bases and at J to 4 bases, leaving 8 bases not matched to a gene. Per the germline V gene, CDR1 is SGHVS and CDR2 is FQNEAQ. The CDR3 has 16 amino acids. The CDR3 sequence is CASSSTGTGIYNEQFF. The CDR3 nucleotides read TGTGCCAGCAGCTCCACCGGGACAGGGATTTACAATGAGCAGTTCTTC.

This chain links TRBV9 with TRBJ2-7; D is ambiguous. Germline V gene lookup returns CDR1 SGDLS and CDR2 YYNGEE. V was trimmed by 0 bases and J by 0 bases, leaving 10 bases between them. This CDR3 is 15 amino acids long. The CDR3 DNA follows: TGTGCCAGCAGCGTAGAGAACGGTAACTCCTACGAGCAGTACTTC. It encodes CASSVENGNSYEQYF. The full variable domain, in which reference TRBV9 and TRBJ2-7 provide the parts outside the CDR3, is DSGVTQTPKHLITATGQRVTLRCSPRSGDLSVYWYQQSLDQGLQFLIQYYNGEERAKGNILERFSAQQFPDLHSELNLSSLELGDSALYFCASSVENGNSYEQYFGPGTRLTVT.

The chain recombines TRBV11-2 with TRBJ1-1; 12 bases align to TRBD1. This CDR3 is 15 amino acids long. V gave up 2 bases and J gave up 11 bases; unmatched junction bases: 9. CDR1 and CDR2 from the germline V gene are SGHAT and FQNNGV. CDR3 coding DNA: TGTGCCAGCAGCTTATACCGGGACAGGGGGCGCGGGGCTTTCTTT. Translated: CASSLYRDRGRGAFF.

This clone has a single count. The genes are TRBV11-2 and TRBJ2-1, with 7 bases that match TRBD1. With V trimmed by 5 bases and J by 12 bases, 16 bases remained unmatched. CDR3 length: 15 residues. Germline lookup yields CDR1 SGHAT and CDR2 FQNNGV. The DNA of the CDR3 is TGTGCCAGCAGCCTCCCGGTAGGGGGCCATCTCGGGCAGTTCTTC. It translates to CASSLPVGGHLGQFF.

This clone was seen just once. The chain has TRBV19 and TRBJ2-5, with 11 bases lining up with TRBD2. Trimming cost V 5 bases and J 2 bases; bases outside gene matches: 7. Germline V gives CDR1 LNHDA, CDR2 SQIVND (reference sequence). The CDR3 totals 16 residues. In nucleotides, the CDR3 is TGTGCCAGTAGTGAGGGACTAGCGGCTTCTCAAGAGACCCAGTACTTC. This encodes CASSEGLAASQETQYF.